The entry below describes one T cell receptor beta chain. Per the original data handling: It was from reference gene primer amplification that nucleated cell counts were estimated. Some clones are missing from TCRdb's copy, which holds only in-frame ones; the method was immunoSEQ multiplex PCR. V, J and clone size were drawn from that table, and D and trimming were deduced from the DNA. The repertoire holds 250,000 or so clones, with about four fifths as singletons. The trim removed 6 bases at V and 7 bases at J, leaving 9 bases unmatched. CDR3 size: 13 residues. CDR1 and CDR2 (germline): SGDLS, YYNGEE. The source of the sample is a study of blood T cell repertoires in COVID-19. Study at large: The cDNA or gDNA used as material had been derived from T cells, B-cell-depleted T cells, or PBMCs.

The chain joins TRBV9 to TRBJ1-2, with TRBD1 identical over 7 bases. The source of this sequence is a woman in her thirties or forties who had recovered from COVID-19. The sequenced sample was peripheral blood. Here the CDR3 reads CASTRDSLFGYTF. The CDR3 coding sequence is TGTGCCAGCACCAGGGACAGCCTCTTTGGCTACACCTTC.